A selection of T cell receptor beta chains follows, all from one sample in a study of chemoradiotherapy in HPV16-positive cancers. Clones were read by immunoSEQ multiplex PCR, and TCRdb kept only the in-frame ones, dropping some. The table includes about 21,000 clones, roughly 86% detected once. The sequences come from blood, collected from a patient who underwent chemoradiotherapy. The receptor set was obtained from a human donor with HPV-associated anogenital cancer. Each CDR3 is given with its conserved first and last residue. D genes are given only for firm matches. Clone size is given for some rows only: seen once, a few or many times, or a class if the clone is expanded.

J gene	clone size	V gene	D gene	CDR3 protein	CDR3 DNA
TRBJ1-3	-	TRBV19	-	CASSVYFPPSGNTIYF	TGTGCCAGTAGCGTATATTTTCCCCCCTCTGGAAACACCATATATTTT
TRBJ2-7	-	TRBV18	-	CASSYKAGAHEQYF	TGTGCCAGCTCGTACAAAGCCGGGGCCCACGAGCAGTACTTC
TRBJ2-5	-	TRBV2	-	CASSERSGGQETQYF	TGTGCCAGCAGTGAAAGGAGTGGAGGCCAAGAGACCCAGTACTTC
TRBJ2-4	-	TRBV2	-	CAGSRGDGGSKNIQYF	TGTGCCGGAAGCAGGGGGGACGGTGGGTCCAAAAACATTCAGTACTTC
TRBJ1-2	once	TRBV28	TRBD1	CASSQGTGTDYGYTF	TGTGCCAGCAGTCAGGGGACAGGGACAGACTATGGCTACACCTTC
TRBJ1-4	-	TRBV5-1	TRBD1	CASSRTGAGGEKLFF	TGCGCCAGCAGCCGGACAGGGGCTGGAGGGGAAAAACTGTTTTTT
TRBJ1-1	-	TRBV6-6	-	CASSPRGGMNTEAFF	TGTGCCAGCAGTCCCCGGGGCGGCATGAACACTGAAGCTTTCTTT
TRBJ1-1	-	TRBV11-2	-	CASSLGGEGTEAFF	TGTGCCAGCAGCTTGGGGGGTGAGGGCACTGAAGCTTTCTTT
TRBJ2-5	-	TRBV5-4	TRBD2	CASSLTGLAGWETQYF	TGTGCCAGCAGCTTGACGGGACTAGCGGGGTGGGAGACCCAGTACTTC
TRBJ2-5	-	TRBV11-3	-	CASSLRKETQYF	TGTGCCAGCAGCTTAAGGAAAGAGACCCAGTACTTC
TRBJ1-5	-	TRBV28	-	CASSSRGRDSNQPQHF	TGTGCCAGCAGTTCCCGGGGAAGGGATAGCAATCAGCCCCAGCATTTT
TRBJ2-7	-	TRBV7-6	-	CASSLDRVAAEQYF	TGTGCCAGCAGCTTAGACAGGGTCGCGGCCGAGCAGTACTTC
TRBJ2-1	-	TRBV14	-	CASSHYMLGYNEQFF	TGTGCCAGCAGCCACTATATGCTGGGTTACAATGAGCAGTTCTTC
TRBJ2-3	-	TRBV12-5	-	CASGLVGTDTQYF	TGTGCTAGTGGTTTAGTGGGCACAGATACGCAGTATTTT
TRBJ2-3	-	TRBV11-3	TRBD1	CASSLRDRSTDTQYF	TGTGCCAGCAGTTTACGGGACAGGAGCACAGATACGCAGTATTTT
TRBJ2-2	-	TRBV12-2	-	CASRSGQHGELFF	TGTGCAAGTCGCTCGGGCCAACACGGGGAGCTGTTTTTT
TRBJ1-3	-	TRBV18	-	CASSPTQITGISSGNTIYF	TGTGCCAGCTCACCGACCCAAATTACAGGAATCTCCTCTGGAAACACCATATATTTT
TRBJ2-1	once	TRBV9	TRBD2	CASSRAGAYNEQFF	TGTGCCAGCAGTCGGGCGGGAGCGTACAATGAGCAGTTCTTC
TRBJ2-3	-	TRBV10-3	-	CAISWRSTDTQYF	TGTGCCATCAGTTGGCGGAGCACAGATACGCAGTATTTT
TRBJ2-1	-	TRBV7-8	TRBD1	CASSPRTGGNNEQFF	TGTGCCAGCAGCCCGCGGACAGGGGGAAACAATGAGCAGTTCTTC
TRBJ2-7	-	TRBV29-1	TRBD1	CSVVRQGVSEQYF	TGCAGCGTTGTTCGCCAGGGGGTAAGCGAGCAGTACTTC
TRBJ2-2	once	TRBV7-9	TRBD2	CASGGTIGAGELFF	TGTGCCAGCGGGGGGACTATAGGGGCCGGGGAGCTGTTTTTT
TRBJ1-1	-	TRBV5-1	-	CASSLQEGRATMNTEAFF	TGCGCCAGCAGCTTGCAGGAAGGACGCGCGACTATGAACACTGAAGCTTTCTTT
TRBJ1-1	-	TRBV5-1	-	CASSPDNTEAFF	TGCGCCAGCAGCCCTGATAACACTGAAGCTTTCTTT
TRBJ1-1	-	TRBV5-5	-	CASSLFSPNTEAFF	TGTGCCAGCAGCTTGTTTTCTCCGAACACTGAAGCTTTCTTT
TRBJ2-7	-	TRBV7-9	TRBD1	CASSLRVRDRHSYEQYF	TGTGCCAGCAGCTTACGGGTCCGGGACAGACACTCCTACGAGCAGTACTTC
TRBJ2-5	once	TRBV7-2	TRBD1	CASKTGGETQYF	TGTGCCAGTAAGACAGGGGGAGAGACCCAGTACTTC
TRBJ2-5	-	TRBV7-9	TRBD1	CASSIGTDQETQYF	TGTGCCAGCAGCATAGGGACAGACCAAGAGACCCAGTACTTC
TRBJ2-5	-	TRBV11-3	-	CASSPQSNSGETQYF	TGTGCCAGCAGCCCCCAGTCGAATAGCGGAGAGACCCAGTACTTC
TRBJ1-5	-	TRBV29-1	-	CSVGTANNQPQHF	TGCAGCGTTGGGACCGCCAATAATCAGCCCCAGCATTTT
TRBJ2-5	-	TRBV5-1	TRBD1	CASSLQGAKQETQYF	TGCGCCAGCAGCTTACAGGGGGCGAAACAAGAGACCCAGTACTTC
TRBJ1-6	few	TRBV7-8	-	CASRFGVSPLHF	TGTGCCAGCAGGTTCGGAGTATCACCCCTCCACTTT
TRBJ2-3	-	TRBV11-2	TRBD2	CASSRSGGPADTQYF	TGTGCCAGCAGCCGGAGCGGGGGGCCGGCAGATACGCAGTATTTT
TRBJ2-6	-	TRBV5-1	TRBD1	CASSSPTGTASSGANVLTF	TGCGCCAGCAGCTCACCTACCGGGACAGCGAGCTCTGGGGCCAACGTCCTGACTTTC
TRBJ2-1	-	TRBV7-2	-	CASSSFPRGAYNEQFF	TGTGCCAGCAGCTCCTTTCCCAGAGGGGCCTACAATGAGCAGTTCTTC
TRBJ1-3	-	TRBV9	-	CASSVMPGPSSGNTIYF	TGTGCCAGCAGCGTAATGCCAGGCCCGAGCTCTGGAAACACCATATATTTT
TRBJ2-1	-	TRBV11-3	TRBD2	CASSFRLAGWDEQFF	TGTGCCAGCAGCTTTCGACTAGCGGGGTGGGATGAGCAGTTCTTC
TRBJ2-5	once	TRBV7-2	-	CASSGQETQYF	TGTGCCAGCAGCGGCCAAGAGACCCAGTACTTC
TRBJ1-2	-	TRBV15	TRBD1	CATSSRDRGSENYGYTF	TGTGCCACCAGCAGCCGGGACAGGGGTTCCGAAAACTATGGCTACACCTTC
TRBJ2-3	-	TRBV29-1	-	CSVAGISTDTQYF	TGCAGCGTTGCAGGGATTTCCACAGATACGCAGTATTTT
TRBJ2-7	-	TRBV7-9	-	CASSSGTKDYEQYF	TGTGCCAGCAGCTCCGGGACAAAAGACTACGAGCAGTACTTC
TRBJ2-5	-	TRBV9	TRBD2	CASSVDVAGGLQETQYF	TGTGCCAGCAGCGTAGACGTAGCGGGGGGTCTCCAAGAGACCCAGTACTTC
TRBJ2-5	once	TRBV18	-	CASSPSEETQYF	TGTGCCAGCTCACCGAGTGAAGAGACCCAGTACTTC
TRBJ2-7	-	TRBV19	TRBD1	CASSIDYRGEQYF	TGTGCCAGTAGTATAGATTACAGGGGCGAGCAGTACTTC
TRBJ1-2	-	TRBV7-2	-	CASIPALSRGYTF	TGTGCCAGCATCCCTGCCCTCTCCAGAGGCTACACCTTC